This TCR beta chain came from a study of OX40 agonist ivuxolimab in advanced cancers. The overall study: Three patients, one with hepatocellular carcinoma and two with cutaneous melanoma, responded partially.

This clone is classed as medium-sized (0.01 to 0.1%). Germline CDR1 SGHAT, CDR2 FQNNGV. This CDR3 spans 16 amino acids. Trimming removed 5 bases from V and 1 base from J, with 18 bases in between. Repertoires were generated with immunoSEQ multiplex PCR, while TCRdb's copy carries only in-frame clones and drops some. The sample yields about 58,000 clones, less than 90% seen once. The sequence was obtained from an adult with an advanced solid tumor such as melanoma, head and neck, liver or kidney cancer. The sample consisted of CD4+ or CD8+ T cells sorted from blood, taken in a trial of the OX40 agonist ivuxolimab. The chain recombines TRBV11-2 with TRBJ2-7; D gene uncertain. The CDR3: CASSPRLRQKSYEQYF. For the CDR3, the DNA is TGTGCCAGCAGCCCCCGGTTGAGGCAGAAGTCCTACGAGCAGTACTTC.